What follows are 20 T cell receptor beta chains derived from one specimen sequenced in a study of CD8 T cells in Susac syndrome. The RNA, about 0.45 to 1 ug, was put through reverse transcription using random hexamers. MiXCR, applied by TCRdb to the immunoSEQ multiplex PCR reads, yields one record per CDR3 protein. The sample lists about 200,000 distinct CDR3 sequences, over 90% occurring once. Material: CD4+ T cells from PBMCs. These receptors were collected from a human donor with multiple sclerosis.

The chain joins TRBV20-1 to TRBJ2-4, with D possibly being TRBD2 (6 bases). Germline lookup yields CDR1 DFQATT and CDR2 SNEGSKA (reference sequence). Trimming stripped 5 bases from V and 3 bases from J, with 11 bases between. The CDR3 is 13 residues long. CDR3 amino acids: CSASRGNKNIQYF. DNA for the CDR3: TGCAGTGCTTCCCGGGGGAACAAAAACATTCAGTACTTC.

CDR3 loop: CASSGRTGLGEKLFF. CDR3 DNA: TGTGCCAGCAGCGGACGGACAGGGTTGGGTGAAAAACTGTTTTTT. The chain recombines TRBV6-1 with TRBJ1-4; TRBD1 matches at 8 bases. Germline loops: CDR1 MNHNS, CDR2 SASEGT. The CDR3 has 15 residues. J lost 7 bases, V lost 6 bases, and 10 bases had no gene match.

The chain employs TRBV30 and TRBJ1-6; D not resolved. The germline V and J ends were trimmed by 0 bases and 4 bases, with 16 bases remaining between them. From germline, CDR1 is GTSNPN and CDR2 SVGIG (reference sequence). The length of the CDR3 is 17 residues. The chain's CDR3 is CAWSVPATSVYNSPLHF. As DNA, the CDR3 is TGTGCCTGGAGTGTCCCCGCCACCTCCGTTTATAATTCACCCCTCCACTTT.

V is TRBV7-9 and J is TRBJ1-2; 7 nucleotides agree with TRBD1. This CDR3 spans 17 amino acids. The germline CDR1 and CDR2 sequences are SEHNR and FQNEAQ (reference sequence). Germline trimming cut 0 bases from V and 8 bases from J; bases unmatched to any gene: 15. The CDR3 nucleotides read TGTGCCAGCAGCTTAGCGCTAGTAGTCGGGACAGCCCGCGGCTACACCTTC. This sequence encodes CASSLALVVGTARGYTF.

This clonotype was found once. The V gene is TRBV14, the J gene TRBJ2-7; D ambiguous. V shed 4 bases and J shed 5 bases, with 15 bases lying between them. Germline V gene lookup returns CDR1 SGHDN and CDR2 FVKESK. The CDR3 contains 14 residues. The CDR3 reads CASSRRTSPNEQYV. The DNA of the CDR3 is TGTGCCAGCAGCCGAAGAACTTCACCTAACGAGCAGTACGTC.

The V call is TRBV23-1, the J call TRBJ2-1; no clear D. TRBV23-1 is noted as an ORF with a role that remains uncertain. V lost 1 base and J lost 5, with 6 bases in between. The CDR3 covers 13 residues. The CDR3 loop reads CASSQFRHNEQFF. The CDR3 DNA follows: TGCGCCAGCAGTCAATTCCGACACAATGAGCAGTTCTTC.

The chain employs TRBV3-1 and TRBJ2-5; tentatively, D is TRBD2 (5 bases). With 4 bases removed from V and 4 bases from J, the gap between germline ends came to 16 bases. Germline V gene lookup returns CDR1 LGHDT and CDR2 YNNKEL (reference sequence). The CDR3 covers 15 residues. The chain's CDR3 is CASSLLGGNPETQYF. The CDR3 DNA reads TGTGCCAGCAGCCTACTCGGAGGTAACCCAGAGACCCAGTACTTC.

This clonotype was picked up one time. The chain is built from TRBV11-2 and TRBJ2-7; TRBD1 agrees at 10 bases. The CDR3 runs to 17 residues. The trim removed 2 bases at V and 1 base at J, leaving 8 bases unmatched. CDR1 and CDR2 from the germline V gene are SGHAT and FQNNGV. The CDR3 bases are TGTGCCAGCAGCTTACTGGCCGGACAGGGGGTTTCCTACGAGCAGTACTTC. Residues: CASSLLAGQGVSYEQYF.

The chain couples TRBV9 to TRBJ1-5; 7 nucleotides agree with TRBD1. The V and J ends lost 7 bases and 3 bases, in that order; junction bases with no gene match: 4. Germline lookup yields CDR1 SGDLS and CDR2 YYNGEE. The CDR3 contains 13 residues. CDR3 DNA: TGTGCCAGCTCGACAGGGCCCAATCAGCCCCAGCATTTT. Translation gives CASSTGPNQPQHF.

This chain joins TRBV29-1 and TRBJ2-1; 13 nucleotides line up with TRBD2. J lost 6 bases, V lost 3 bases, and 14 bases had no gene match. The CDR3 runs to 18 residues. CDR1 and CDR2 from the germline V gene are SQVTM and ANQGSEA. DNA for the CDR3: TGCAGCGTTGATCAAGGACTAGCGGGGGCCCTCATATCCAATGAGCAGTTCTTC. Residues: CSVDQGLAGALISNEQFF.

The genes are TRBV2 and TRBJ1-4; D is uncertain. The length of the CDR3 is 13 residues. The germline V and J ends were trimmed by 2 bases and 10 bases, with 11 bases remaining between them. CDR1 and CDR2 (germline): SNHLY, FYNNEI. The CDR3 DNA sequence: TGTGCCAGCAGTGAAACGGGAATCGGAAAACTGTTTTTT. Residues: CASSETGIGKLFF.

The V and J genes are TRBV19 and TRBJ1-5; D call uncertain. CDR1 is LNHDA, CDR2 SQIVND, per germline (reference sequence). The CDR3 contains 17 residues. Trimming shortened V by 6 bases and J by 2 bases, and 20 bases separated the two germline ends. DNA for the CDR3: TGTGCCAGTAGCATATGGGCCGTCGGAAGGCGCAATCAGCCCCAGCATTTT. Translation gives CASSIWAVGRRNQPQHF.

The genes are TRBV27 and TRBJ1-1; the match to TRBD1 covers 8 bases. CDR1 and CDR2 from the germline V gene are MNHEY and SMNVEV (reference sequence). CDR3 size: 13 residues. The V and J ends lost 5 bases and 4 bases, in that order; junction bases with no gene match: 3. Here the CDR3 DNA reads TGTGCCAGCAGTATCACAGGGGGCACTGAAGCTTTCTTT. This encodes CASSITGGTEAFF.

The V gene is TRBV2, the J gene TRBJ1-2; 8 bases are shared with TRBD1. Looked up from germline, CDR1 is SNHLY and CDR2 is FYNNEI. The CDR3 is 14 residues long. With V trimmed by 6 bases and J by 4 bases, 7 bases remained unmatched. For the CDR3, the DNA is TGTGCCAGCAGGACCGGACAGGGTAGCTATGGCTACACCTTC. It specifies CASRTGQGSYGYTF.

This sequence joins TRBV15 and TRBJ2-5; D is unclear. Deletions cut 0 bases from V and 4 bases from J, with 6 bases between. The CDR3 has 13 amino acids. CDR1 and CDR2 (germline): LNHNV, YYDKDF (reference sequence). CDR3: CATSRDLLETQYF. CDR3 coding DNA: TGTGCCACCAGCAGAGACCTCCTAGAGACCCAGTACTTC.

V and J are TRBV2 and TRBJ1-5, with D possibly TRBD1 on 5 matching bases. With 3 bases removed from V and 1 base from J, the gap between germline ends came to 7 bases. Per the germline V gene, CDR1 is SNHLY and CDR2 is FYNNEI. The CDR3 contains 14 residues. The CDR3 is CASSEGGSNQPQHF. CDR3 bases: TGTGCCAGCAGTGAGGGGGGAAGCAATCAGCCCCAGCATTTT.

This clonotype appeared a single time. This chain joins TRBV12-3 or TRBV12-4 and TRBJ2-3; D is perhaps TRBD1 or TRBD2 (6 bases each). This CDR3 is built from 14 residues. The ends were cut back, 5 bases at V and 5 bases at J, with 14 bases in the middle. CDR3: CASSVGGVVDTQYF. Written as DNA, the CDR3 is TGTGCCAGCAGTGTCGGGGGCGTGGTAGATACGCAGTATTTT.

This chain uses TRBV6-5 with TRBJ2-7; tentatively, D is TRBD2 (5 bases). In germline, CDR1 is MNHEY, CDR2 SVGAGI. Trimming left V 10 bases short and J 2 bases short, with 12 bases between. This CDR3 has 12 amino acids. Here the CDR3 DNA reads TGTGCCACAAGAATCGGGGCCTACGAGCAGTACTTC. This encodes CATRIGAYEQYF.

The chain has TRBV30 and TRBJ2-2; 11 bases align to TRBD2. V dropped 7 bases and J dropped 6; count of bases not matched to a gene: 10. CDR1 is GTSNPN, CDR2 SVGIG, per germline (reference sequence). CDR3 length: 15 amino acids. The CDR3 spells CASKGGSGGAGELFF. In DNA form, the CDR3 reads TGTGCCTCGAAGGGTGGTAGCGGGGGGGCCGGGGAGCTGTTTTTT.

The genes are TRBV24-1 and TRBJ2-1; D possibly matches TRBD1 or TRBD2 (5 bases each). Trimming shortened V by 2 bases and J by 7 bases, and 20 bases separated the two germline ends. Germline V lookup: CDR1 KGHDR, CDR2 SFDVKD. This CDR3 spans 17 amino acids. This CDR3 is CATSDSSWGGGRNEQFF. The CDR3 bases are TGTGCCACCAGTGATTCATCCTGGGGTGGGGGTAGAAATGAGCAGTTCTTC.